This T cell receptor (beta chain) was retrieved from a study of T cell responses to AZD1222 COVID-19 vaccine. Findings and caveats of the study: A mostly white British donor set with more females was recruited, and clonal diversity was possibly underestimated. At study baseline, merely a handful of AZD1222 recipients were seropositive. Along spike, vaccine-associated CD4 TCRs were found throughout, with dominance at 160-218 and 743-854. Once two AZD1222 doses were given, Spike-specific TCR breadth and depth went up.

The CDR3 consists of 12 residues. Trimming pared 7 bases from V and 6 bases from J, leaving 10 bases between. Germline values: CDR1 MDHEN, CDR2 SYDVKM. A remark on this clone: Its matching antigen is unknown.

TCRdb keeps only in-frame clones here, not all; method: immunoSEQ multiplex PCR. The table has roughly 120,000 clones, about 92% seen once; the top ten hold under 9%. Source: peripheral blood, taken 28 days after the second AZD1222 dose. The chain joins TRBV28 to TRBJ1-5; D gene ambiguous. The receptor's source is an adult who received the AZD1222 COVID-19 vaccine. CDR3 nucleotide sequence: TGTGCCAGCACAAATGGTCGTCAGCCCCAGCATTTT. Translation: CASTNGRQPQHF.